This note documents a single TCR beta chain sequence. Its antigen remains unidentified. The data derive from a study of T cells expressing NK-cell markers. Study as a whole: Sequenced donors, eight in total, included seven who were HCMV-seropositive and one who was seronegative. Study-wide points: Questions lingered over whether expanded NKG2C+ T cell clones were HCMV-specific. Among CD8+ T cells from five or six donors, dominant NKG2C+ clonotypes accounted for about 1.0-7.0%.

Reprocessing the 5' RACE reads, TCRdb reports a single entry for every CDR3 protein and omits DNA. With about 260,000 distinct CDR3 sequences in the sample, the ten largest clones hold about 0.39%. The CDR3 is made up of 15 amino acids. Germline V CDR1 and CDR2: MNHEY, SMNVEV (reference sequence). This TCR derives from a man aged 18 to 29 in good health. The chain uses TRBV27 and TRBJ2-1; TCRdb reports TRBD2, a call that lacks DNA to check it against. The sample consisted of blood T cells: a sorted CD56 or NKG2C T cell subset, CD4+ or CD8+ T cells, or bulk PBMC T cells (not recorded which). Here the CDR3 reads CASSLSSPGLSEQFF.